The subject of this entry is one T cell receptor beta chain. Produced via immunoSEQ multiplex PCR; TCRdb's table is partial and in-frame only. The sample lists roughly 340,000 clones; more than 80% were seen once. The data are from a study of blood T cell repertoires in COVID-19. At the level of the study: The cDNA or gDNA used as material had been derived from T cells, B-cell-depleted T cells, or PBMCs.

Germline CDR1 MNHEY, CDR2 SMNVEV (reference sequence). Trimming at V came to 6 bases and at J to 5 bases, leaving 16 bases not matched to a gene. The CDR3 has 17 residues. Participants were aged about 18 to 95 years, lived in roughly 23 US areas, and enrolled virtually. Participants were placed into cohorts based on the clinical history they reported. Donors in Cohort 3 counted as recovered after two negative PCRs, clearance, or symptom resolution. Sequencing was performed on PBMCs or T cells enriched from blood (not recorded which). The rearrangement joins TRBV27 to TRBJ2-5; TRBD1 matches at 9 bases. The sequence derives from a man aged 18 to 29 who had recovered from COVID-19. CDR3 DNA sequence: TGTGCCAGCAGAGTTTTAACAGGGGGCGCCCCCGGGGAGACCCAGTACTTC. Its translation: CASRVLTGGAPGETQYF.